Each of the 23 T cell receptor beta chains below was sequenced from the same sample in a study of blood T cell repertoires in COVID-19. Clones were read by immunoSEQ multiplex PCR, and TCRdb kept only the in-frame ones, dropping some. The sample records approximately 85,000 clones, approximately 92% being singletons. The sequenced material came from peripheral blood. The receptors were sampled from a woman aged 55-69 years with active COVID-19.

V and J are TRBV10-3 and TRBJ2-7; maybe TRBD2 (6 bases). Germline-derived CDR1 and CDR2 are ENHRY and SYGVKD. This CDR3 comprises 14 residues. V lost 10 bases, J lost 0 bases, and 16 bases lay in between. The CDR3 is CATSGGISSYEQYF. In DNA, the CDR3 is TGTGCCACCTCCGGCGGGATCAGCTCCTACGAGCAGTACTTC.

V is TRBV5-1 and J is TRBJ2-5, with 11 bases matching TRBD2. The germline CDR1 and CDR2 sequences are SGHRS and YFSETQ. CDR3 length equals 15 residues. V dropped 0 bases and J dropped 4; count of bases not matched to a gene: 2. The CDR3 DNA reads TGCGCCAGCAGCTTGGGTCTAGCGGGAGGAGAGACCCAGTACTTC. Translating gives CASSLGLAGGETQYF. Supplemented by reference TRBV5-1 and TRBJ2-5, the full variable domain reads KAGVTQTPRYLIKTRGQQVTLSCSPISGHRSVSWYQQTPGQGLQFLFEYFSETQRNKGNFPGRFSGRQFSNSRSEMNVSTLELGDSALYLCASSLGLAGGETQYFGPGTRLLVL.

The rearrangement links TRBV19 to TRBJ2-2, with TRBD2 matching over 13 bases. The CDR3 is 16 amino acids. From germline, CDR1 is LNHDA and CDR2 SQIVND (reference sequence). Losses at the gene ends were 4 bases for V and 5 bases for J; bases not matched to a gene: 4. The DNA for the CDR3 is TGTGCCAGTAGTAGGACTAGCGGGAGTGGGACCGGGGAGCTGTTTTTT. It translates to CASSRTSGSGTGELFF. Full variable domain (remainder filled in from reference TRBV19 and TRBJ2-2): DGGITQSPKYLFRKEGQNVTLSCEQNLNHDAMYWYRQDPGQGLRLIYYSQIVNDFQKGDIAEGYSVSREKKESFPLTVTSAQKNPTAFYLCASSRTSGSGTGELFFGEGSRLTVL.

V and J are TRBV30 and TRBJ2-7; possibly TRBD2 for D (6 bases). Germline V gene sequence: CDR1 GTSNPN, CDR2 SVGIG (reference sequence). Trimming cost V 1 base and J 7 bases, with 8 bases left between them. The CDR3 covers 11 residues. CDR3 in amino acids: CAWSGGREQYF. In nucleotides, the CDR3 is TGTGCCTGGAGTGGGGGGAGGGAGCAGTACTTC.

The gene calls are TRBV28 and TRBJ1-3; no firm D call. The V end lost 7 bases, the J end lost 3 bases, and 7 bases lay between the germline ends. CDR1 and CDR2 from the germline V gene are MDHEN and SYDVKM. The CDR3 runs 12 residues. The CDR3 protein is CASNPGGNTIYF. In nucleotides, the CDR3 is TGTGCCAGCAACCCAGGTGGAAACACCATATATTTT.

The CDR3 is CASIERGTGGSYEQYF. CDR3 in DNA: TGTGCCAGCATTGAGCGGGGGACAGGGGGGTCCTACGAGCAGTACTTC. The chain has TRBV28 and TRBJ2-7; 11 nucleotides match TRBD1. The length of the CDR3 is 16 residues. The germline V gene encodes CDR1 MDHEN and CDR2 SYDVKM. V shed 7 bases, J shed 1 base, and the junction held 9 bases outside the gene matches.

The V call is TRBV19, the J call TRBJ2-1; 10 bases are shared with TRBD2. Germline-derived CDR1 and CDR2 are LNHDA and SQIVND (reference sequence). Germline trimming cut 6 bases from V and 5 bases from J; bases unmatched to any gene: 19. The CDR3 is made up of 19 amino acids. In nucleotides, the CDR3 is TGTGCCAGTAGGATGGAGGGTTTGAGGACTAGCGGTTCCCACAATGAGCAGTTCTTC. It specifies CASRMEGLRTSGSHNEQFF.

The rearrangement uses TRBV15 and TRBJ2-7; 9 bases match TRBD2. Trimming cost V 6 bases and J 4 bases; bases outside gene matches: 10. The CDR3 runs to 15 residues. Germline V gene sequence: CDR1 LNHNV, CDR2 YYDKDF (reference sequence). CDR3 in DNA: TGTGCCACCAGGGAGGGGCGGGGGGGCCGGTACGAGCAGTACTTC. Its translation is CATREGRGGRYEQYF. The full variable domain, in which reference TRBV15 and TRBJ2-7 provide the parts outside the CDR3, is DAMVIQNPRYQVTQFGKPVTLSCSQTLNHNVMYWYQQKSSQAPKLLFHYYDKDFNNEADTPDNFQSRRPNTSFCFLDIRSPGLGDTAMYLCATREGRGGRYEQYFGPGTRLTVT.

The V and J genes are TRBV21-1 and TRBJ1-3; the tabulated D call, TRBD1, remains unverified against the DNA. TRBV21-1 is flagged as a pseudogene. This CDR3 is 15 amino acids long. The CDR3 DNA sequence: TGTGCCAGCAGCAAATATTGGTGGGGCGGAAACACCATATATTTT. Its translation: CASSKYWWGGNTIYF.

In its sample, this clone was seen a few times. This chain uses TRBV10-1 with TRBJ2-2, with 9 bases fitting TRBD2. The J segment lost 6 bases and the V segment lost 9 bases, leaving 8 bases of the junction unmatched. The germline gives CDR1 WNHNN, CDR2 SYGVQD (reference sequence). The CDR3 covers 14 residues. The CDR3 region is CARDPLAGAGELFF. The CDR3 DNA is TGCGCCAGGGACCCCTTAGCGGGAGCCGGGGAGCTGTTTTTT.

The chain joins TRBV5-4 to TRBJ2-3; D unresolved. The CDR3 consists of 12 residues. V lost 4 bases and J 8 bases, leaving 11 bases between the germline ends. The V gene's germline CDR1 is SGHNT and CDR2 YYREEE (reference sequence). In DNA form, the CDR3 reads TGTGCCAGCAGCCCTGAGTACGCTACGCAGTATTTT. Translation: CASSPEYATQYF.

This clone was detected once. V is TRBV9 and J is TRBJ2-1; TRBD2 matches 7 bases. V was pared by 3 bases and J by 7 bases, with 10 bases of the junction left unmatched. CDR1 SGDLS and CDR2 YYNGEE come from the germline V gene. This CDR3 contains 15 residues. The CDR3, as DNA: TGTGCCAGCAGCGCCCCTCGGACTAGTAGAAATGAGCAGTTCTTC. As protein: CASSAPRTSRNEQFF. The variable domain in full, with the rest retrieved from reference TRBV9 and TRBJ2-1, is DSGVTQTPKHLITATGQRVTLRCSPRSGDLSVYWYQQSLDQGLQFLIQYYNGEERAKGNILERFSAQQFPDLHSELNLSSLELGDSALYFCASSAPRTSRNEQFFGPGTRLTVL.

On this clone: A junction boundary mismatches the germline segment, possibly from a read error. The chain joins TRBV7-7 to TRBJ2-7; tentatively, D is TRBD2 (5 bases). The CDR3 consists of 15 residues. Germline V lookup: CDR1 SSHAT, CDR2 FNYEAQ (reference sequence). CDR3 in amino acids: CASSLSDGEAYEQYF. The CDR3 coding sequence is TGTGCTAGCAGCTTAAGTGACGGGGAAGCCTACGAGCAGTACTTC.

This chain joins TRBV28 and TRBJ1-5, with D unresolved. Trimming left V 6 bases short and J 9 bases short, with 3 bases between. CDR1 and CDR2 (germline): MDHEN, SYDVKM. This CDR3 has 9 amino acids. The CDR3 here is CASSSPQHF. CDR3 nucleotide sequence: TGTGCCAGCAGCTCGCCCCAGCATTTT.

The chain uses TRBV5-1 and TRBJ2-2; 8 bases line up with TRBD1. Trimming at V came to 8 bases and at J to 5 bases, leaving 5 bases not matched to a gene. The CDR3 consists of 13 residues. Germline values: CDR1 SGHRS, CDR2 YFSETQ. The CDR3: CASRTGPTGELFF. Written as DNA, the CDR3 is TGCGCCAGTAGGACAGGGCCAACCGGGGAGCTGTTTTTT.

V usage is TRBV7-8 and J usage is TRBJ2-7; TRBD2 matches at 8 bases. CDR1 and CDR2 from the germline V gene are SGHVS and FQNEAQ. The CDR3 has 15 amino acids. With 5 bases clipped from V and 2 bases from J, the junction kept 8 bases outside the gene matches. In DNA form, the CDR3 reads TGTGCCAGCAGCCTCCGCTGGCGGGAGGCCTACGAGCAGTACTTC. Residues: CASSLRWREAYEQYF.

The chain combines TRBV6-2 or TRBV6-3 with TRBJ2-5; 7 nucleotides match TRBD2. Trimming removed 5 bases from V and 3 bases from J; junction bases left unmatched: 9. Germline CDR1 is MNHEY and CDR2 is SVGEGT. CDR3 length equals 15 residues. DNA of the CDR3: TGTGCCAGCAGTCCCGGGGGAGCGGGGAAAGAGACCCAGTACTTC. This translates into CASSPGGAGKETQYF.

The chain employs TRBV3-1 (or the pseudogene TRBV3-2) and TRBJ1-4; D not resolved. This CDR3 is built from 12 residues. Germline CDR1 and CDR2: LGHDT and YNNKEL (reference sequence). Between the trimmed V and J ends, which lost 4 bases and 8 bases, there was a span of 8 bases. CDR3 sequence reads: CASSPTREKLFF. The CDR3 DNA is TGTGCCAGCAGCCCGACTCGGGAAAAACTGTTTTTT.

This CDR3 is CASSLRGANYGYTF. The CDR3 DNA reads TGTGCCAGCAGTTTACGGGGGGCTAACTATGGCTACACCTTC. The chain has TRBV27 and TRBJ1-2; tentative D call: TRBD1 (5 bases). The CDR3 covers 14 residues. CDR1 is MNHEY and CDR2 is SMNVEV in the germline V gene (reference sequence). Trimming shortened V by 2 bases and J by 0 bases, and 7 bases separated the two germline ends.

The V and J genes are TRBV5-6 and TRBJ2-5; D remains unclear. This CDR3 has 16 amino acids. Per germline, CDR1 SGHDT and CDR2 YYEEEE. V was pared by 1 base and J by 2 bases, with 15 bases between. CDR3 bases: TGTGCCAGCAGCTTGATCGGAACAGCCAAACAAGAGACCCAGTACTTC. It codes for CASSLIGTAKQETQYF.

The rearrangement links TRBV7-2 to TRBJ2-2; 9 nucleotides line up with TRBD1. J gave up 1 base and V 6 bases, and 0 bases lay outside the gene matches. This CDR3 is built from 14 residues. Germline assignment: CDR1 SGHTA and CDR2 FQGNSA. CDR3 DNA sequence: TGTGCCAGCAGGACAGGGGGGAACACCGGGGAGCTGTTTTTT. Translating gives CASRTGGNTGELFF.

V gene TRBV7-6 combines with J gene TRBJ2-3; 15 bases match TRBD2. V lost 2 bases to trimming and J lost 5 bases; unmatched junction nucleotides: 5. This CDR3 has 17 residues. Germline assignment: CDR1 SGHVS and CDR2 FNYEAQ. CDR3 loop: CASSLRTSGGALDTQYF. Here the CDR3 DNA reads TGTGCCAGCAGCTTACGGACTAGCGGGGGGGCCTTAGATACGCAGTATTTT.

This rearrangement joins TRBV7-2 to TRBJ2-7, with 8 positions matching TRBD1. CDR1 SGHTA and CDR2 FQGNSA come from the germline V gene. The CDR3 runs to 14 residues. The V segment lost 5 bases and the J segment 6 bases; nucleotides outside the gene matches: 9. CDR3 nucleotide sequence: TGTGCCAGCAGCCTACTACAGGGGGTTAGCGAGCAGTACTTC. The encoded protein is CASSLLQGVSEQYF.